This TCR beta chain originates from a study of identical twins. General study findings and limits: Compared with unrelated sharing, twin-shared out-of-frame alpha sequences had more low-probability sequences. Insertions were reduced in abundant cord blood beta clonotypes but not in memory repertoires.

The CDR3 has 13 residues. V lost 1 base and J lost 2; bases outside the gene matches: 1. CDR1 DFQATT and CDR2 SNEGSKA come from the germline V gene (reference sequence). TCRdb fed the 5' RACE reads into MiXCR, producing one record per CDR3 protein. The sample lists about 210,000 distinct CDR3 sequences; less than 10% were seen once. This clonotype was seen only a few times. Its antigen is undetermined. The sequenced sample consisted of memory (CD45RO+) T cells sorted from blood. This chain uses TRBV20-1 with TRBJ2-5, with 7 positions matching TRBD2. The sequence was obtained from a woman aged 18-29 years in good health. Here the CDR3 reads CSARAGGQETQYF. The CDR3, as DNA: TGCAGTGCTAGAGCGGGAGGACAAGAGACCCAGTACTTC.